Below, 10 T cell receptor beta chains from the same sample are listed, as sequenced in a study of blood T cell repertoires in COVID-19. This table comes from immunoSEQ multiplex PCR, and its TCRdb copy is limited to in-frame clones, with some not included. The sample shows about 440,000 clones, approximately 90% of them seen only once. The specimen sequenced was peripheral blood. The receptors stem from a woman aged 50 to 60 with COVID-19, enrolled during active disease.

The V gene is TRBV6-5, the J gene TRBJ1-1; TRBD1 is a possible D gene (5 bases). V lost 5 bases, J lost 1 base, and 14 bases lay in between. The CDR3 runs 15 residues. Germline CDR1 and CDR2: MNHEY and SVGAGI. DNA for the CDR3: TGTGCCAGCAGTCCCGTAGGACACCGGAACACTGAAGCTTTCTTT. It is translated as CASSPVGHRNTEAFF.

This chain uses TRBV12-3 or TRBV12-4 with TRBJ2-1, with 7 bases matching TRBD1. This CDR3 is 12 amino acids long. V shed 3 bases and J 10 bases; nucleotides not matched to a gene: 3. The CDR3 DNA sequence: TGTGCCAGCAGTTTGGGGACAGCCGAGCAGTTCTTC. As protein: CASSLGTAEQFF.

V usage is TRBV7-9 and J usage is TRBJ1-2; 12 nucleotides agree with TRBD1. Germline V lookup: CDR1 SEHNR, CDR2 FQNEAQ (reference sequence). The ends lost 1 base at V and 6 bases at J; junction bases unmatched: 3. CDR3 size: 15 residues. CDR3 loop: CASSLEGQGADGYTF. CDR3 DNA sequence: TGTGCCAGCAGCTTAGAGGGACAGGGGGCCGATGGCTACACCTTC.

In nucleotides, the CDR3 is TGTGCCAGTAGTCCCCGGACTAATCCCGGGGAGCTGTTTTTT. Its protein product is CASSPRTNPGELFF. The chain has TRBV19 and TRBJ2-2; a weak D match, TRBD2 (6 bases). The germline CDR1 and CDR2 sequences are LNHDA and SQIVND (reference sequence). The length of the CDR3 is 14 residues. V was trimmed by 5 bases and J by 6 bases, leaving 13 bases between them.

This chain joins TRBV3-1 (or the pseudogene TRBV3-2) and TRBJ2-1; 12 bases are shared with TRBD2. CDR3 length: 18 residues. Per germline, CDR1 LGHDT and CDR2 YNNKEL (reference sequence). Trimming took 0 bases from V and 3 from J; bases not matched to a gene: 6. The CDR3 coding sequence is TGTGCCAGCAGCCAAGAACTTTCACTAGCGGGGGGCTACAATGAGCAGTTCTTC. Amino acids: CASSQELSLAGGYNEQFF.

V gene TRBV5-4 combines with J gene TRBJ1-2; 10 nucleotides agree with TRBD1. Germline CDR1 reads SGHNT; CDR2 reads YYREEE (reference sequence). V was clipped by 7 bases and J by 8 bases; unmatched bases: 11. CDR3 length: 14 residues. The CDR3 DNA is TGTGCCAGCCAACCCCGGACAGGGGGTGTAGGCTACACCTTC. Amino acids: CASQPRTGGVGYTF.

The chain joins TRBV27 to TRBJ1-2, with D tentatively TRBD1 (5 bases). This CDR3 is built from 16 residues. Germline V gene sequence: CDR1 MNHEY, CDR2 SMNVEV (reference sequence). V lost 2 bases and J lost 0, with 13 bases in between. This CDR3 reads CASSLLPGLANYGYTF. The CDR3 DNA reads TGTGCCAGCAGTTTACTTCCAGGGCTCGCTAACTATGGCTACACCTTC.

V usage is TRBV10-3 and J usage is TRBJ2-7; TRBD1 matches at 7 bases. The length of the CDR3 is 12 residues. Germline V gene data show CDR1 as ENHRY and CDR2 as SYGVKD. The trim removed 11 bases at V and 0 bases at J, leaving 4 bases unmatched. The DNA of the CDR3 is TGTGCCGCCCGGGACAGCTCCTACGAGCAGTACTTC. Its translation is CAARDSSYEQYF.

In its sample, this clone was seen a few times. The gene calls are TRBV5-6 and TRBJ1-4, with TRBD1 identical over 10 bases. Trimming cost V 2 bases and J 10 bases; bases outside gene matches: 2. Per germline, CDR1 SGHDT and CDR2 YYEEEE. The CDR3 loop spans 13 amino acids. The CDR3 coding sequence is TGTGCCAGCAGCTTCGGACAGGGGGGAAAACTGTTTTTT. Residues: CASSFGQGGKLFF.

This sequence joins TRBV28 and TRBJ2-2; the match to TRBD2 covers 8 bases. Germline V gene data show CDR1 as MDHEN and CDR2 as SYDVKM. The length of the CDR3 is 18 residues. The trim removed 6 bases at V and 6 bases at J, leaving 18 bases unmatched. The CDR3 region has the DNA TGTGCCAGCAGCCTTCCCTATGGAGCGGGGGTTGGGGCCGGGGAGCTGTTTTTT. Its translation: CASSLPYGAGVGAGELFF.